This T cell receptor beta chain derives from a study of identical twins. Findings and limits, study-wide: Invariant MAIT and iNKT cells may have partly biased zero-insertion analyses.

For this clonotype: Its antigen is unidentified.

Each donor (without exception) was a healthy Caucasian. MiXCR, applied by TCRdb to the 5' RACE reads, yields one record per CDR3 protein. Of roughly 570,000 distinct CDR3 sequences listed, more than 9% are singletons. This CDR3 is built from 14 residues. Unmatched junction bases numbered 9, after V lost 5 bases and J lost 6 bases. The same data also went into a second study, on yellow fever vaccine responses in identical twins.

Sequenced material: PBMCs. This TCR was sampled from a woman younger than 35 in good health. The J gene is TRBJ2-7, the V gene TRBV12-3 or TRBV12-4; 8 bases map to TRBD2. Here the CDR3 DNA reads TGTGCCAGCAGTGCGACCCCGGGAGGGAGCGAGCAGTACTTC. Residues: CASSATPGGSEQYF.